This T cell receptor beta chain is from a study of response to subunit inactivated influenza vaccine. Study observations and caveats: Few new T cells, the authors suggested, are recruited by each seasonal influenza vaccination.

One entry per CDR3 protein, called by TCRdb with MiXCR from the RT-PCR reads. The sample yields 560,000 or so distinct CDR3 sequences, approximately 7.1% seen once. This CDR3 contains 13 residues. From germline, CDR1 is SQVTM and CDR2 ANQGSEA. V lost 4 bases to trimming and J lost 2 bases, with 12 bases between them. This clonotype was counted at least ten times. Its antigen is not known. The V call is TRBV29-1, the J call TRBJ2-7; possibly TRBD1 for D (6 bases). The sample consisted of PBMCs from blood, taken around 25 months after vaccination. The clonotype was recovered from a man aged 45-69 years who received an inactivated influenza vaccine. DNA of the CDR3: TGCAGCGTTGTAGGACAGTGGACCTACGAGCAGTACTTC. This encodes CSVVGQWTYEQYF.